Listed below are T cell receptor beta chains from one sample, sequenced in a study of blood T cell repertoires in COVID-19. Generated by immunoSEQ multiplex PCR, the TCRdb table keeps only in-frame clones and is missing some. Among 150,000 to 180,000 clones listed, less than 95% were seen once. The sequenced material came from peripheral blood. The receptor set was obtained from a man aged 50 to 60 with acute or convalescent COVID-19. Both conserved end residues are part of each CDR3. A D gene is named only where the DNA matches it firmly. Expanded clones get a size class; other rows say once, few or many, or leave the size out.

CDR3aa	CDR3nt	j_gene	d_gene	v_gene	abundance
CASRGGLIYEQYF	TGTGCCAGCCGGGGTGGACTCATTTACGAGCAGTACTTC	TRBJ2-7	.	TRBV28	few
CASSQVVIGQGVVGNSPLHF	TGCGCCAGCAGCCAAGTTGTCATAGGACAGGGTGTTGTGGGCAATTCACCCCTCCACTTT	TRBJ1-6	TRBD1	TRBV4-1	.
CASRETAISAETQYF	TGTGCCAGTAGGGAGACTGCGATCTCGGCTGAGACCCAGTACTTC	TRBJ2-5	.	TRBV19	.
CASSPLAQGAYSPLHF	TGTGCCAGCAGTCCACTCGCCCAGGGGGCTTATTCACCCCTCCACTTT	TRBJ1-6	TRBD1	TRBV27	once
CASSRERIYGYTF	TGTGCCAGCAGCCGAGAGCGTATCTATGGCTACACCTTC	TRBJ1-2	.	TRBV7-2	.
CASSPQSGTGNTGELFF	TGTGCCAGCAGCCCTCAATCCGGGACAGGGAACACCGGGGAGCTGTTTTTT	TRBJ2-2	TRBD1	TRBV5-4	.
CASSPLLAGGGYEQYF	TGTGCCAGCAGCCCACTCCTAGCGGGAGGTGGTTACGAGCAGTACTTC	TRBJ2-7	TRBD2	TRBV7-2	.
CASSQGGGASTGELFF	TGCGCCAGCAGCCAAGGCGGGGGGGCCTCAACCGGGGAGCTGTTTTTT	TRBJ2-2	TRBD2	TRBV4-1	few
CASSSQYAEAFF	TGTGCCAGTAGTTCCCAGTACGCTGAAGCTTTCTTT	TRBJ1-1	.	TRBV19	.
CSAGLGYGYTF	TGCAGTGCAGGACTCGGCTATGGCTACACCTTC	TRBJ1-2	.	TRBV20-1	.
CASSLPTANYGYTF	TGTGCCAGCAGCTTACCCACGGCTAACTATGGCTACACCTTC	TRBJ1-2	.	TRBV7-2	.
CASSLYGLAAYNEQFF	TGCGCCAGCAGCTTGTACGGACTAGCGGCCTACAATGAGCAGTTCTTC	TRBJ2-1	TRBD2	TRBV5-1	.
CASSSTGSDTQYF	TGTGCCAGCAGCTCGACAGGGTCAGATACGCAGTATTTT	TRBJ2-3	TRBD1	TRBV5-4	.
CASSLVREQFF	TGTGCCAGCAGCTTGGTGAGGGAGCAGTTCTTC	TRBJ2-1	.	TRBV13	.
CASSSGAGGYTEAFF	TGCGCCAGCAGCTCAGGGGCAGGGGGCTACACTGAAGCTTTCTTT	TRBJ1-1	TRBD1	TRBV5-1	.
CASSGQKKETQYF	TGCGCCAGCAGTGGACAGAAGAAAGAGACCCAGTACTTC	TRBJ2-5	.	TRBV10-1	.
CASSLATGGAGGYTF	TGTGCCAGCAGCTTAGCGACAGGGGGCGCGGGTGGCTACACCTTC	TRBJ1-2	TRBD1	TRBV7-9	.
CASSIFYSNQPQHF	TGTGCCAGTAGTATTTTTTATAGCAATCAGCCCCAGCATTTT	TRBJ1-5	.	TRBV19	.
CASSSNRVHEQYF	TGTGCCAGCAGTTCTAACAGGGTTCACGAGCAGTACTTC	TRBJ2-7	.	TRBV27	.
CASRSNRGQPQHF	TGTGCCAGCAGGTCAAACAGGGGTCAGCCCCAGCATTTT	TRBJ1-5	TRBD1	TRBV28	.
CATRDRGLADTQYF	TGTGCCACCAGGGACAGGGGGCTGGCAGATACGCAGTATTTT	TRBJ2-3	TRBD1	TRBV24-1	.
CASSRGTGSGNPEAFF	TGTGCCAGCAGCCGCGGCACGGGATCGGGGAACCCTGAAGCTTTCTTT	TRBJ1-1	.	TRBV5-8	.
CASSLRDSEAFF	TGTGCCAGCAGCCTGAGGGACAGCGAAGCTTTCTTT	TRBJ1-1	TRBD1	TRBV11-2	few
CASRTNTGYQPQHF	TGTGCCAGCAGGACAAACACGGGGTATCAGCCCCAGCATTTT	TRBJ1-5	.	TRBV28	.
CASSLAGQGGLSGANVLTF	TGTGCCAGCAGCTTGGCTGGTCAGGGAGGACTCTCTGGGGCCAACGTCCTGACTTTC	TRBJ2-6	.	TRBV5-5	.
CASSSMDRAGGYTF	TGTGCCAGCAGCTCGATGGACAGGGCGGGCGGCTACACCTTC	TRBJ1-2	TRBD1	TRBV5-8	.
CASSPYRDSYEQYF	TGTGCCAGCTCACCATACAGGGACTCCTACGAGCAGTACTTC	TRBJ2-7	.	TRBV18	.
CASSLGQGAVYEQYF	TGTGCCAGCAGCCTGGGACAGGGGGCCGTCTACGAGCAGTACTTC	TRBJ2-7	TRBD1	TRBV7-9	once
CAWSPGGTEAFF	TGTGCCTGGAGCCCGGGGGGGACTGAAGCTTTCTTT	TRBJ1-1	.	TRBV30	.
CASSPLGQGRTEAFF	TGTGCCAGCAGTCCCCTCGGACAGGGACGCACTGAAGCTTTCTTT	TRBJ1-1	TRBD1	TRBV28	.
CASSLQDTEAFF	TGTGCCAGCAGCTTACAGGACACTGAAGCTTTCTTT	TRBJ1-1	.	TRBV7-9	.
CATSRDRTGYYGYTF	TGTGCCACCAGCAGAGACAGAACGGGATACTATGGCTACACCTTC	TRBJ1-2	.	TRBV15	.
CSVEARSQGSKREKLFF	TGCAGCGTTGAAGCACGGTCACAGGGGAGTAAGAGAGAAAAACTGTTTTTT	TRBJ1-4	TRBD1	TRBV29-1	.
CASSPSQGDEKLFF	TGTGCCAGCTCACCGTCACAGGGGGATGAAAAACTGTTTTTT	TRBJ1-4	TRBD1	TRBV18	.
CASSAESGGRSTDTQYF	TGTGCCAGCAGCGCCGAGTCGGGGGGACGTAGCACAGATACGCAGTATTTT	TRBJ2-3	TRBD2	TRBV9	.
CASRTGYTGELFF	TGTGCCAGCAGGACGGGATACACCGGGGAGCTGTTTTTT	TRBJ2-2	.	TRBV9	.
CASSMRAGYGYTF	TGTGCCAGTAGTATGCGTGCAGGGTATGGCTACACCTTC	TRBJ1-2	.	TRBV19	.
CASSSGTQGVYYEQYF	TGTGCCAGCAGCTCCGGGACACAGGGGGTTTACTACGAGCAGTACTTC	TRBJ2-7	TRBD1	TRBV7-9	.
CASSLGAAGDYGYTF	TGTGCCAGCAGCTTGGGAGCGGCAGGCGACTATGGCTACACCTTC	TRBJ1-2	.	TRBV5-5	.
CASRTTGGYGYTF	TGTGCCAGCAGGACGACAGGGGGCTATGGCTACACCTTC	TRBJ1-2	TRBD1	TRBV12-3/TRBV12-4	.
CASSLTYERTSYEQYF	TGTGCCAGCAGCCTAACGTACGAGCGGACCTCCTACGAGCAGTACTTC	TRBJ2-7	.	TRBV4-2	.
CASSLVGGALASSYNEQFF	TGCGCCAGCAGCTTGGTAGGGGGGGCCTTAGCCTCCTCCTACAATGAGCAGTTCTTC	TRBJ2-1	.	TRBV5-1	.
CASSGGRASDNSPLHF	TGTGCCAGCAGTGGGGGCAGGGCGAGCGATAATTCACCCCTCCACTTT	TRBJ1-6	.	TRBV2	.
CASSLPGSGNTIYF	TGTGCCAGCAGTTTACCGGGCTCTGGAAACACCATATATTTT	TRBJ1-3	.	TRBV28	.
CASSTNLRTGGNEQYF	TGTGCCAGTAGTACAAACCTCAGGACAGGGGGCAACGAGCAGTACTTC	TRBJ2-7	TRBD1	TRBV19	.